These T cell receptor beta chains were read from a single sample in a study of shared clonotypes between healthy human individuals. Data came from immunoSEQ multiplex PCR; TCRdb stores just in-frame clones and leaves some out. The data hold about 1,800,000 clones, with approximately 95% observed a single time. Sequenced sample: naive CD8+ T cells sorted from blood. The receptors derive from a man aged 18 to 30 in good health. The CDR3 runs from the conserved cysteine through the conserved F or W. Each record gives: D gene, J gene, clone size, V gene, CDR3 protein, CDR3 DNA. D genes are given only for firm matches. The size of a clone is reported for some rows only, either as once, few or many, or as a class for expanded clones.

d_call: TRBD2; j_call: TRBJ2-5; clone_size: -; v_call: TRBV7-9; cdr3_aa: CASSSPQSGGGVQETQYF; cdr3_nt: TGTGCCAGCAGCTCCCCGCAAAGCGGGGGGGGTGTACAAGAGACCCAGTACTTC
d_call: -; j_call: TRBJ1-3; clone_size: once; v_call: TRBV11-2; cdr3_aa: CASTTGLSGNTIYF; cdr3_nt: TGTGCCAGCACCACGGGGCTCTCTGGAAACACCATATATTTT
d_call: -; j_call: TRBJ2-5; clone_size: -; v_call: TRBV27; cdr3_aa: CASSLPGTRQETQYF; cdr3_nt: TGTGCCAGCAGTTTACCCGGGACACGGCAAGAGACCCAGTACTTC
d_call: -; j_call: TRBJ1-4; clone_size: -; v_call: TRBV7-9; cdr3_aa: CASSTHSKEKLFF; cdr3_nt: TGTGCCAGCAGCACCCACAGCAAGGAAAAACTGTTTTTT
d_call: -; j_call: TRBJ2-3; clone_size: few; v_call: TRBV7-9; cdr3_aa: CASSLGSTDTQYF; cdr3_nt: TGTGCCAGCAGCTTGGGGAGCACAGATACGCAGTATTTT
d_call: TRBD1; j_call: TRBJ1-6; clone_size: once; v_call: TRBV27; cdr3_aa: CASRVTGGKSPLHF; cdr3_nt: TGTGCCAGCAGGGTAACAGGGGGCAAGTCACCCCTCCACTTT
d_call: TRBD1; j_call: TRBJ2-7; clone_size: -; v_call: TRBV10-1; cdr3_aa: CASSPDRGGYYEQYF; cdr3_nt: TGCGCCAGCAGTCCAGACAGGGGCGGTTATTACGAGCAGTACTTC
d_call: -; j_call: TRBJ2-7; clone_size: -; v_call: TRBV28; cdr3_aa: CASSSPAEEDPSYEQYF; cdr3_nt: TGTGCCAGCAGTTCCCCCGCCGAGGAGGACCCATCCTACGAGCAGTACTTC
d_call: -; j_call: TRBJ2-7; clone_size: -; v_call: TRBV21-1; cdr3_aa: CASSNVLAGAGEQYF; cdr3_nt: TGTGCCAGCAGCAATGTACTAGCGGGAGCCGGGGAGCAGTACTTC
d_call: TRBD2; j_call: TRBJ2-1; clone_size: -; v_call: TRBV4-1; cdr3_aa: CASSQLASGRYNEQFF; cdr3_nt: TGCGCCAGCAGCCAATTGGCTAGCGGACGGTACAATGAGCAGTTCTTC
d_call: -; j_call: TRBJ1-3; clone_size: -; v_call: TRBV7-6; cdr3_aa: CASSPGEDTIYF; cdr3_nt: TGTGCCAGCAGCCCGGGGGAAGACACCATATATTTT
d_call: TRBD2; j_call: TRBJ2-2; clone_size: once; v_call: TRBV9; cdr3_aa: CASSDQLAGVTGELFF; cdr3_nt: TGTGCCAGCAGCGATCAACTAGCGGGAGTGACCGGGGAGCTGTTTTTT